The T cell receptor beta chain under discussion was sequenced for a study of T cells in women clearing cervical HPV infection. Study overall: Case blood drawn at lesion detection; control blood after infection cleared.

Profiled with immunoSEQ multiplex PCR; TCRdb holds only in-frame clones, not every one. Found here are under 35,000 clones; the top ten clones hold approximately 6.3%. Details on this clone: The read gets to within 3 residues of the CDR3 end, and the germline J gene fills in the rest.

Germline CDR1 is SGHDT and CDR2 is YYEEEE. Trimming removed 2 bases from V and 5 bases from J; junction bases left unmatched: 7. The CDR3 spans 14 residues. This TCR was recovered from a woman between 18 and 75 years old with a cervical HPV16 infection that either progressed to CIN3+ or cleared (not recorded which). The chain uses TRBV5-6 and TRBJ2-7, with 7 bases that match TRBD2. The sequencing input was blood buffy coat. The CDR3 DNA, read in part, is TGTGCCAGCAGCTTCCTGGGGGGGGAGGACGAG. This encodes CASSFLGGEDE. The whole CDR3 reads CASSFLGGEDEQYF.